A selection of T cell receptor beta chains follows, all from one sample in a study of cytomegalovirus exposure and HLA in healthy donors. Data came from immunoSEQ multiplex PCR; TCRdb stores just in-frame clones and leaves some out. The table includes some 79,000 clones, around 94% detected once. Specimen: PBMCs. The receptors come from a woman aged 18-29 years in good health and CMV-seropositive. CDR3s include the opening cysteine and the closing phenylalanine or tryptophan. Each record gives: J gene, V gene, CDR3 protein.

J gene: TRBJ1-6; V gene: TRBV27; CDR3 protein: CASSFTTVQGGNSPLHF
J gene: TRBJ1-1; V gene: TRBV6-1; CDR3 protein: CASSALLTGTNTEAFF
J gene: TRBJ2-1; V gene: TRBV15; CDR3 protein: CATSRGGPNEQFF
J gene: TRBJ2-1; V gene: TRBV10-3; CDR3 protein: CAISAPGTGSSYNEQFF
J gene: TRBJ2-2; V gene: TRBV6-1; CDR3 protein: CASSYRGATGELFF
J gene: TRBJ1-4; V gene: TRBV30; CDR3 protein: CACYEGKVGEKLFF
J gene: TRBJ1-5; V gene: TRBV2; CDR3 protein: CASSDYRGGNQPQHF
J gene: TRBJ2-7; V gene: TRBV5-1; CDR3 protein: CASSLVGLSSSYEQYF
J gene: TRBJ2-5; V gene: TRBV5-1; CDR3 protein: CASSFGTGMRETQYF
J gene: TRBJ1-5; V gene: TRBV30; CDR3 protein: CAWSLGTLNQPQHF
J gene: TRBJ1-5; V gene: TRBV6-1; CDR3 protein: CASSEQGSNQPQHF
J gene: TRBJ2-3; V gene: TRBV5-1; CDR3 protein: CASMSQSVRQSDTQYF
J gene: TRBJ1-1; V gene: TRBV6-5; CDR3 protein: CASRKQGYTEAFF
J gene: -; V gene: TRBV6-5; CDR3 protein: CATRGQNSYEQYF
J gene: TRBJ2-7; V gene: TRBV6-5; CDR3 protein: CASRQGWGETYEQYF
J gene: TRBJ1-5; V gene: TRBV4-3; CDR3 protein: CASSQDGRQPQHF
J gene: TRBJ1-5; V gene: TRBV20-1; CDR3 protein: CSARGGGPQHF
J gene: TRBJ2-1; V gene: TRBV6-4; CDR3 protein: CASSVLAGGSYNEQFF
J gene: TRBJ2-7; V gene: TRBV5-4; CDR3 protein: CASSLVGGTGTYEQYF
J gene: TRBJ2-7; V gene: TRBV2; CDR3 protein: CASSRNEQYF
J gene: TRBJ2-1; V gene: TRBV28; CDR3 protein: CASSFPGQGAYEQFF
J gene: TRBJ2-7; V gene: TRBV29-1; CDR3 protein: CSVEHSYEQYF
J gene: TRBJ1-1; V gene: TRBV9; CDR3 protein: CASSAHSNTEAFF
J gene: TRBJ1-1; V gene: TRBV28; CDR3 protein: CASSSHPGEAFF
J gene: TRBJ1-3; V gene: TRBV10-3; CDR3 protein: CAIRGTASGNTIYF
J gene: TRBJ1-1; V gene: TRBV5-1; CDR3 protein: CASSPRDRKYTEAFF
J gene: TRBJ1-2; V gene: TRBV27; CDR3 protein: CASSRTGGFFDGYTF
J gene: TRBJ2-7; V gene: TRBV7-6; CDR3 protein: CASSWRGPGQGSRDEQYF
J gene: TRBJ1-5; V gene: TRBV5-5; CDR3 protein: CASSFAFGGNQPQHF
J gene: TRBJ1-1; V gene: TRBV6-5; CDR3 protein: CASSYRGQGRVAFF
J gene: TRBJ2-5; V gene: TRBV4-2; CDR3 protein: CASSQDVQETQYF
J gene: TRBJ2-1; V gene: TRBV7-8; CDR3 protein: CASSLAMGYEQFF
J gene: TRBJ2-5; V gene: TRBV27; CDR3 protein: CASSLGPSGAQETQYF
J gene: TRBJ2-2; V gene: TRBV4-2; CDR3 protein: CASSQDSGGTLTGELFF
J gene: TRBJ2-2; V gene: TRBV19; CDR3 protein: CASSNPGLAGSTGELFF
J gene: TRBJ1-6; V gene: TRBV7-2; CDR3 protein: CASSLRDTRRSYNSPLHF
J gene: TRBJ2-2; V gene: TRBV7-9; CDR3 protein: CASSPDLGQGASGELFF
J gene: TRBJ1-4; V gene: TRBV19; CDR3 protein: CASSPTRGSGKLFF
J gene: TRBJ2-3; V gene: TRBV7-2; CDR3 protein: CASSPFTDTQYF
J gene: TRBJ2-7; V gene: TRBV5-1; CDR3 protein: CASSLTGTGFHEQYF
J gene: TRBJ1-1; V gene: TRBV28; CDR3 protein: CASNHLLGGTGIRDMDTEAFF
J gene: TRBJ1-2; V gene: TRBV18; CDR3 protein: CASSPRAGADNYGYTF
J gene: TRBJ2-7; V gene: TRBV28; CDR3 protein: CASSFLAGDNEQYF